This is a list of T cell receptor beta chains from one sample in a study of cytomegalovirus exposure and HLA in healthy donors. Some clones are missing from TCRdb's copy, which holds only in-frame ones; the method was immunoSEQ multiplex PCR. This sample has 130,000 to 150,000 clones; around 80% occur once, and the top ten carry approximately 8.2%. The sequenced material came from PBMCs. Every receptor here comes from a woman aged 45-65 years in good health and CMV-seropositive. The CDR3 runs from the conserved cysteine through the conserved F or W. A D gene is named only where the DNA matches it firmly. Clone size appears in some rows only: once, few, many, or a class for an expanded clone.

TRBV2	TRBJ2-7	TRBD2	NA	CASSESLAGHPSYEQYF	TGTGCCAGCAGTGAGTCGCTAGCGGGGCACCCCTCCTACGAGCAGTACTTC
TRBV5-1	TRBJ2-3	TRBD2	NA	CASSWTGGRGDTQYF	TGCGCCAGCAGCTGGACGGGGGGGCGGGGAGATACGCAGTATTTT
TRBV2	TRBJ1-2	TRBD1	NA	CATIGTGDFSNYGYTF	TGTGCCACCATCGGGACAGGGGACTTTTCTAACTATGGCTACACCTTC
TRBV25-1	TRBJ2-1	NA	NA	CASTPKGQGQSSYNEQFF	TGTGCCAGCACCCCGAAGGGGCAGGGTCAATCGTCCTACAATGAGCAGTTCTTC
TRBV29-1	TRBJ2-3	TRBD1	NA	CSVHRGQGATDTQYF	TGCAGCGTTCACCGAGGACAGGGGGCCACAGATACGCAGTATTTT
TRBV5-1	TRBJ2-7	TRBD1	NA	CASRGQGAGEQYF	TGCGCCAGCAGGGGACAGGGGGCGGGCGAGCAGTACTTC
TRBV30	TRBJ1-6	NA	NA	CACPGTSSPLHF	TGTGCCTGTCCCGGGACTAGTTCACCCCTCCACTTT
TRBV2	TRBJ2-1	NA	NA	CASSELDRQQFF	TGTGCCAGCAGTGAACTAGACAGGCAACAGTTCTTC
TRBV15	TRBJ1-3	TRBD1	NA	CATSRGTGIGNTIYF	TGTGCCACCAGCAGAGGGACAGGGATTGGAAACACCATATATTTT
TRBV5-6	TRBJ2-6	TRBD1	NA	CASSLGTGGLLSGANVLTF	TGTGCCAGCAGCTTGGGGACAGGGGGCCTCCTCTCTGGGGCCAACGTCCTGACTTTC
TRBV15	TRBJ2-1	TRBD2	few	CATRGLVTAEQFF	TGTGCCACCAGGGGACTAGTGACGGCTGAGCAGTTCTTC
TRBV7-8	TRBJ2-7	TRBD1	few	CASSYAGGQGDEQYF	TGTGCCAGCAGCTATGCAGGGGGACAGGGAGACGAGCAGTACTTC
TRBV30	TRBJ1-1	TRBD1	NA	CAYNRGLNTEAFF	TGTGCCTACAACAGGGGACTGAACACTGAAGCTTTCTTT
TRBV7-9	TRBJ1-5	NA	NA	CASSGGSQPQHF	TGTGCCAGCAGCGGGGGGTCCCAGCCCCAGCATTTT
TRBV2	TRBJ2-7	TRBD2	many	CASSKRLAGDEQYF	TGTGCCAGCAGTAAAAGACTAGCGGGGGACGAGCAGTACTTC
TRBV9	TRBJ2-7	TRBD2	NA	CASSVAAGGPYEQYF	TGTGCCAGCAGCGTAGCAGCGGGGGGGCCCTACGAGCAGTACTTC
TRBV6-1	TRBJ2-5	NA	NA	CATIRGLSQETQYF	TGTGCCACGATTCGGGGTTTGAGCCAAGAGACCCAGTACTTC
TRBV18	TRBJ1-1	NA	NA	CASSPMSPEAFF	TGTGCCAGCTCACCCATGAGTCCTGAAGCTTTCTTT